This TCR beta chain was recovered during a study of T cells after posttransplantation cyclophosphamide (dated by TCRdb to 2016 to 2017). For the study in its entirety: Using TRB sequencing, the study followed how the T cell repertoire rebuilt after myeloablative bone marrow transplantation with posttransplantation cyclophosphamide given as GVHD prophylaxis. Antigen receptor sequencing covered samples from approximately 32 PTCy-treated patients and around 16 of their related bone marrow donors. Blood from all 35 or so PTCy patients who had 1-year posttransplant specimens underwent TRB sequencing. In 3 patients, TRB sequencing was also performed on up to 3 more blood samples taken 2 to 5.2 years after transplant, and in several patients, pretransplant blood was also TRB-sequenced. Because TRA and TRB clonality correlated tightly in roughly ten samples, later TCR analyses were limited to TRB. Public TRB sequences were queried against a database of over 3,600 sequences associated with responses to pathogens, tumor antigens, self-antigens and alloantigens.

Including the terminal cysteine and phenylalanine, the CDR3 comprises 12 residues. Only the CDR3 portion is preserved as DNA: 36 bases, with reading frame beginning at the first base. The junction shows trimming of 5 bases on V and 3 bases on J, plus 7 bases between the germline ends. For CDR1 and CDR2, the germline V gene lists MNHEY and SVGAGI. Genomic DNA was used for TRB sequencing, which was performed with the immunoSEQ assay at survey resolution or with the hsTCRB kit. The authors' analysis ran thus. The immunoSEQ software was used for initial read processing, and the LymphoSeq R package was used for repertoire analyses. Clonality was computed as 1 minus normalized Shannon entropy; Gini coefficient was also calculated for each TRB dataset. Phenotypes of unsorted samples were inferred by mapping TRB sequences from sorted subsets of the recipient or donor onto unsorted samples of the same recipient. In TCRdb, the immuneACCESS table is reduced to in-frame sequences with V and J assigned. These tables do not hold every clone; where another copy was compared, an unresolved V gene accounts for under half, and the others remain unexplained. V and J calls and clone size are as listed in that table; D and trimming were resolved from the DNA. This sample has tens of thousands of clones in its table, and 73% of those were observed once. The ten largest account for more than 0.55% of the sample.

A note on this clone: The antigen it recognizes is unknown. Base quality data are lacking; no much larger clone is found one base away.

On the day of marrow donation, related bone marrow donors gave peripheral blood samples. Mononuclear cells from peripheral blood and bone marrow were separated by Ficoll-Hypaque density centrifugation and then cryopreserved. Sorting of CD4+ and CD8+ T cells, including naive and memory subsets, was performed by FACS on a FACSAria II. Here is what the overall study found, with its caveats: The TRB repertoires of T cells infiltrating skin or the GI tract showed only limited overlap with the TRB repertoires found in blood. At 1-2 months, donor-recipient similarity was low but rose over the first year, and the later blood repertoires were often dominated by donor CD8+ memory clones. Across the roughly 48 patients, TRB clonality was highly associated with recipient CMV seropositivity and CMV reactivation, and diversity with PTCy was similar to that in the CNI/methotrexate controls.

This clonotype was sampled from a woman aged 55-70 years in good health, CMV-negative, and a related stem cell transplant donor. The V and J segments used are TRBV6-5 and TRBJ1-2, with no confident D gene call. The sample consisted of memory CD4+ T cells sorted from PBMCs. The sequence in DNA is TGTGCCAGCAGTACCCGGGACTATGGCTACACCTTC. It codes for CASSTRDYGYTF.